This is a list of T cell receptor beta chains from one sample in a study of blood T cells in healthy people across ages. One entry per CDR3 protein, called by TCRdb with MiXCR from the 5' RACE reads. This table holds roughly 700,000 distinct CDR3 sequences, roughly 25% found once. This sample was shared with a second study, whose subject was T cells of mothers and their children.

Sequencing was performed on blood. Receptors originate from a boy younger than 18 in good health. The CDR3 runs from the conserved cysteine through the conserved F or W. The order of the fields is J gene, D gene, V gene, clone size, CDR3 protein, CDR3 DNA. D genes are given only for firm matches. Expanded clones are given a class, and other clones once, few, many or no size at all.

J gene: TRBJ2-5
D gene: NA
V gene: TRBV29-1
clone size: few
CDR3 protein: CSARAAVEETQYF
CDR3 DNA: TGCAGCGCTCGTGCTGCAGTGGAGGAGACCCAGTACTTC

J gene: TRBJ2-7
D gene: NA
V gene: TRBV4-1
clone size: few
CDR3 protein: CASSQESYEQYF
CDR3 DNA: TGCGCCAGCAGCCAAGAGAGCTACGAGCAGTACTTC

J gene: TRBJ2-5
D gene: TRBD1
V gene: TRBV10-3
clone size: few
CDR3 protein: CAIRGQAGGETQYF
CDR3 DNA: TGTGCCATCAGAGGACAGGCTGGGGGAGAGACCCAGTACTTC

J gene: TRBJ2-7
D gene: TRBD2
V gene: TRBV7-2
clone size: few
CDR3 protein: CASSFTSGASSYEQYF
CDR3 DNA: TGTGCCAGCAGCTTTACTAGCGGGGCCAGCTCCTACGAGCAGTACTTC

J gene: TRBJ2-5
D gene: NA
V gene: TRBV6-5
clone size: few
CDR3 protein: CASSYSVKETQYF
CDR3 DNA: TGTGCCAGCAGTTACTCGGTGAAAGAGACCCAGTACTTC

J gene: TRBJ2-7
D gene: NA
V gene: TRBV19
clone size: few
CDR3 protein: CASSTSDGGHYEQYF
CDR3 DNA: TGTGCCAGTAGTACCTCAGACGGTGGCCACTACGAGCAGTACTTC

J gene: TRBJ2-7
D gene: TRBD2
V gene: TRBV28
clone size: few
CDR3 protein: CASSLGSVRGSSYEQYF
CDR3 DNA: TGTGCCAGCAGTTTAGGTTCGGTACGCGGGAGTTCCTACGAGCAGTACTTC

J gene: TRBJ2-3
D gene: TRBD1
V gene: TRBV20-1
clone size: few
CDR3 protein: CSASLGQGKYTDTQYF
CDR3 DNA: TGCAGTGCTTCATTGGGACAGGGCAAATACACAGATACGCAGTATTTT

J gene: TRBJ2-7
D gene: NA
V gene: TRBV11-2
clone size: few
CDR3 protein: CASSPLSPSGSYEQYF
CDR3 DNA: TGTGCCAGCAGCCCCCTGTCGCCCTCGGGGTCCTACGAGCAGTACTTC

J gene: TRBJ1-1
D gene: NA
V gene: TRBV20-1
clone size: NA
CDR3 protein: CSASGDGGVNTEAFF
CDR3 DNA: TGCAGTGCTAGCGGGGATGGTGGAGTGAACACTGAAGCTTTCTTT

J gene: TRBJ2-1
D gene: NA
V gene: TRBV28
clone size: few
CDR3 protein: CASSLFVYEQFF
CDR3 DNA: TGTGCCAGCAGTTTATTTGTCTATGAGCAGTTCTTC

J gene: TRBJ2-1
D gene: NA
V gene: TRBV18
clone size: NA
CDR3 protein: CASSPRDPTLNEQFF
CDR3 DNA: TGTGCCAGCTCACCAAGGGACCCCACCCTCAATGAGCAGTTCTTC

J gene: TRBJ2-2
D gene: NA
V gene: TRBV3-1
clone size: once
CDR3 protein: CASSRSLTSGTGELFF
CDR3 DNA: TGTGCCAGCAGCCGGTCCCTCACCAGCGGGACCGGGGAGCTGTTTTTT